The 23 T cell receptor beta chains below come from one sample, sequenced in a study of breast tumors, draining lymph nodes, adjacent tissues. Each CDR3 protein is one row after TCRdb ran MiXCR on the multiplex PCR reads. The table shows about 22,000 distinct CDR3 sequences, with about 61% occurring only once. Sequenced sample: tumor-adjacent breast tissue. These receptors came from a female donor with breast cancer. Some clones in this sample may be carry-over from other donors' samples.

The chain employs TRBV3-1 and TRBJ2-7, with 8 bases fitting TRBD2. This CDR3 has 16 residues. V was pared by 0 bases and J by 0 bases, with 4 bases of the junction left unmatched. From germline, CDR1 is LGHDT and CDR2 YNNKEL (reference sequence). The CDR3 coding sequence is TGTGCCAGCAGCCAAGAAACTAGCGGCCCCTCCTACGAGCAGTACTTC. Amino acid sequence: CASSQETSGPSYEQYF.

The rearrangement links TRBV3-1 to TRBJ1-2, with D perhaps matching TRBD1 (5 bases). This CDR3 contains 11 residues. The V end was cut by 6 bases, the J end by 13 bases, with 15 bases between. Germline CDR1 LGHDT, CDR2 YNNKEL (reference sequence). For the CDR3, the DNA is TGTGCCAGCAGAGGGACTAGCGGGTTCACCTTC. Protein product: CASRGTSGFTF.

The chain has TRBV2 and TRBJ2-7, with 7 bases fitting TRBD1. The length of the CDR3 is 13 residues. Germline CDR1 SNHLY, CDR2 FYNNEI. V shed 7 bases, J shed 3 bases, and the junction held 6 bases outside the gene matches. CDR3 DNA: TGTGCCAGCAACCAGGACAGGTTCTACGAGCAGTACTTC. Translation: CASNQDRFYEQYF.

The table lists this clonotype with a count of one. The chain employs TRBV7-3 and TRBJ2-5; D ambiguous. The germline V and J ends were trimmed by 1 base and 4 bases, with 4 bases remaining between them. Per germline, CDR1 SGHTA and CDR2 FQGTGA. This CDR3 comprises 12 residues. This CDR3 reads CASSLIGETQYF. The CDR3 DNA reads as TGTGCCAGCAGCTTAATCGGAGAGACCCAGTACTTC.

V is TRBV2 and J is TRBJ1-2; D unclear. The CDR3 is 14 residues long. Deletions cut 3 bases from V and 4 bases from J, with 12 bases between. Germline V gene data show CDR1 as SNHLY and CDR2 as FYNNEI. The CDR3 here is CASSERVGSYGYTF. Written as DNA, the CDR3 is TGTGCCAGCAGTGAGAGGGTCGGGAGCTATGGCTACACCTTC.

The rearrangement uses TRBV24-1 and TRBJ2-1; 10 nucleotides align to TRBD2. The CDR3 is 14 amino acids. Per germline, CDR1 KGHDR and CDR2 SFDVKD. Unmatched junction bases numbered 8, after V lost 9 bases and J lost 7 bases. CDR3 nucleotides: TGTGCCACCGTTTCTAGCGGGAGTGTGAATGAGCAGTTCTTC. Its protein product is CATVSSGSVNEQFF.

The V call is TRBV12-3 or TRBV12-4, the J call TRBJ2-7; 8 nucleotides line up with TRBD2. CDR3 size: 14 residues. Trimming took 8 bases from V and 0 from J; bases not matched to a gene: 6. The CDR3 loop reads CASDTAGGSYEQYF. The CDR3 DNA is TGTGCCAGCGATACCGCGGGGGGCTCCTACGAGCAGTACTTC.

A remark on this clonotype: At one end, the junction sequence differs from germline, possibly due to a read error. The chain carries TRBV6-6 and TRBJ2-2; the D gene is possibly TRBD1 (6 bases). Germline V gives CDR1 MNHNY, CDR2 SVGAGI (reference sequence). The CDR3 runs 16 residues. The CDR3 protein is CASSRWGPGDTGEPFF. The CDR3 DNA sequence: TGTGCCAGCAGTCGGTGGGGGCCCGGGGACACCGGGGAGCCGTTTTTT.

As DNA, the CDR3 is TGTGCCAGCAGCTCTTGGGGCAGGGGAGCAACTAATGAAAAACTGTTTTTT. Amino acid sequence: CASSSWGRGATNEKLFF. The chain combines TRBV7-9 with TRBJ1-4; perhaps TRBD1 as D (6 bases). V was shortened by 4 bases and J by 0 bases, with 15 bases between the two germline ends. Germline CDR1 is SEHNR and CDR2 is FQNEAQ (reference sequence). This CDR3 spans 17 amino acids.

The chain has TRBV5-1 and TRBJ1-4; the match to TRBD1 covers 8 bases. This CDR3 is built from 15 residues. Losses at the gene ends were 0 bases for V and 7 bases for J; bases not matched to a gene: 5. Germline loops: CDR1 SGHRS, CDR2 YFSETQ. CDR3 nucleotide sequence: TGCGCCAGCAGCTTGGCGGGACAGGCGGGTGAAAAACTGTTTTTT. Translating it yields CASSLAGQAGEKLFF.

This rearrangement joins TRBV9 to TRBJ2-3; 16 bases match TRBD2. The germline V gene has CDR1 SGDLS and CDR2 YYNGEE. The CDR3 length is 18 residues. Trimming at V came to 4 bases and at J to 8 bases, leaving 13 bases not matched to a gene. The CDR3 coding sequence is TGTGCCAGCAGCTCGTCAACCGGGACTAGCGGGGGGGTTAGTACGCAGTATTTT. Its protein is CASSSSTGTSGGVSTQYF. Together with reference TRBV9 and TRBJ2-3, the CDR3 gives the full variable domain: DSGVTQTPKHLITATGQRVTLRCSPRSGDLSVYWYQQSLDQGLQFLIQYYNGEERAKGNILERFSAQQFPDLHSELNLSSLELGDSALYFCASSSSTGTSGGVSTQYFGPGTRLTVL.

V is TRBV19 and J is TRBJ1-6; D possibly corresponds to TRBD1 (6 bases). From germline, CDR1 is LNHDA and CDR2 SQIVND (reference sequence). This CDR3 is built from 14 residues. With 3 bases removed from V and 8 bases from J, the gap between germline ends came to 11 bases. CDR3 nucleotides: TGTGCCAGTAGTATGGCAGGGGTGGATTCACCCCTCCACTTT. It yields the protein CASSMAGVDSPLHF.

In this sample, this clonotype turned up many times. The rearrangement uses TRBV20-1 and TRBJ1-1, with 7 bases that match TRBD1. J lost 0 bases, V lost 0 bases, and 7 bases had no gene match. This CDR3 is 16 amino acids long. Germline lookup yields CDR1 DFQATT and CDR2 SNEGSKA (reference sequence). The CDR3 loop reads CSARDPRTGMNTEAFF. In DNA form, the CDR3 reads TGCAGTGCTAGAGACCCAAGGACAGGCATGAACACTGAAGCTTTCTTT.

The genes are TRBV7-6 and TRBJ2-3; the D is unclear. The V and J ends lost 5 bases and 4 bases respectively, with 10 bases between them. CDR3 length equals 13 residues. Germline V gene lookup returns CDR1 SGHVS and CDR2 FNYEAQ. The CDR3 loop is CASSRFVADTQYF. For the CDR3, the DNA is TGTGCCAGCAGCCGCTTCGTAGCAGATACGCAGTATTTT.

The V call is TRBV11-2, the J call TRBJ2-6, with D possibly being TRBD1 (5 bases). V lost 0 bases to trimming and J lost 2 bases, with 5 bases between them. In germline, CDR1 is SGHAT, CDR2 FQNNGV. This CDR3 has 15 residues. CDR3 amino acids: CASSLEGAGANVLTF. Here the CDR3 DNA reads TGTGCCAGCAGCTTAGAAGGGGCTGGGGCCAACGTCCTGACTTTC.

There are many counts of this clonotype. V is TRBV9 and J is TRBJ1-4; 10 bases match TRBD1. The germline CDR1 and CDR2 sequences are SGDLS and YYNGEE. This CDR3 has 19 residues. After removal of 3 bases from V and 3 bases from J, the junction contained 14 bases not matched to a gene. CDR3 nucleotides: TGTGCCAGCAGCGAACTTCCGCCCTACGGGACAGGGGCTAATGAAAAACTGTTTTTT. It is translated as CASSELPPYGTGANEKLFF.

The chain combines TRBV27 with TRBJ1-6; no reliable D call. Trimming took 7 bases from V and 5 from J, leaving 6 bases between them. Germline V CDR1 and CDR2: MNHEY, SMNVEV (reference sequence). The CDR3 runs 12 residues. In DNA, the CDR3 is TGTGCCAGCATGGGGAATAATTCACCCCTCCACTTT. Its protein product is CASMGNNSPLHF.

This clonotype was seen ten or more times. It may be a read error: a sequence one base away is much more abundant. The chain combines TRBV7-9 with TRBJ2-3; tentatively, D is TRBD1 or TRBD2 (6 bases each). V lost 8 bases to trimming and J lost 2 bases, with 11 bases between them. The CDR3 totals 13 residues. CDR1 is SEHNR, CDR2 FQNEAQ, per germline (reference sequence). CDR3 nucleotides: TGTGCCAGCGGCGGGACACACACAGATACGCAGTATTTT. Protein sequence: CASGGTHTDTQYF.

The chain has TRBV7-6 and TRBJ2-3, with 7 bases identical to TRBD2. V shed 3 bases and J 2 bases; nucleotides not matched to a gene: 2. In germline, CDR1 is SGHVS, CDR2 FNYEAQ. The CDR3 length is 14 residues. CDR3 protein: CASSFRGDTDTQYF. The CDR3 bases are TGTGCCAGCAGCTTTCGGGGGGACACAGATACGCAGTATTTT.

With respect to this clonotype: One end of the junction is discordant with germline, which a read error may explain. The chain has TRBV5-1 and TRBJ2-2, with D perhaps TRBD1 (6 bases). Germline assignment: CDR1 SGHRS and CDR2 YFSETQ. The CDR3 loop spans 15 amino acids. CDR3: CASSADSMNTGELFF. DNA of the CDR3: TGTGCCAGCAGTGCGGACAGCATGAACACCGGGGAGCTGTTTTTT. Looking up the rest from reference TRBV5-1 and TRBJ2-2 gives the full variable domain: KAGVTQTPRYLIKTRGQQVTLSCSPISGHRSVSWYQQTPGQGLQFLFEYFSETQRNKGNFPGRFSGRQFSNSRSEMNVSTLELGDSALYLCASSADSMNTGELFFGEGSRLTVL.

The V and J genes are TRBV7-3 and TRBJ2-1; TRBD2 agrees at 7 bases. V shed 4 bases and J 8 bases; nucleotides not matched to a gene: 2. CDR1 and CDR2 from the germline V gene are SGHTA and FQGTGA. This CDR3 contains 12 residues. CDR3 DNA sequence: TGTGCCAGCAGCTCCGCGGGGGATGAGCAGTTCTTC. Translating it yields CASSSAGDEQFF.

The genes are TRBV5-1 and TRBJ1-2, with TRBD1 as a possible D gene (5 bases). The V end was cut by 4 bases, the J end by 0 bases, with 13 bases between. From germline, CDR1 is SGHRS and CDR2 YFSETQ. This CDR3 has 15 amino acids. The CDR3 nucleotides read TGCGCCAGCAGCCCAGACGGACACACTAACTATGGCTACACCTTC. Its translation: CASSPDGHTNYGYTF.

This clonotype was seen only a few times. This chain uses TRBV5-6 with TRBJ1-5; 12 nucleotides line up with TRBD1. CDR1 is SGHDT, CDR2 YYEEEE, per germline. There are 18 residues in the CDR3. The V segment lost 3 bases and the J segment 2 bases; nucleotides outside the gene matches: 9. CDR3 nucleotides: TGTGCCAGCAGCTACGGGACAGGGGGCGCTCTACGCAATCAGCCCCAGCATTTT. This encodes CASSYGTGGALRNQPQHF.